This TCR beta chain was sequenced for a study of T cell repertoires in ileal Crohn's disease. Here immunoSEQ multiplex PCR was the method, and the copy in TCRdb shows in-frame clones only, minus some. The sample lists some 10,000 clones, more than 60% occurring once. Findings and limits, study-wide: All patients with clonality above 26.8% had endoscopic recurrence. Postoperative endoscopy occurred within one year, median approximately 7 months.

V was cut by 5 bases and J by 6 bases, with 19 bases left in between. CDR1 and CDR2 from the germline V gene are SGHTA and FQGNSA. There are 15 residues in the CDR3. Time point defined: neoterminal ileum biopsy at postoperative endoscopy, about 6 months after surgery. As concerns this clone: Its antigen is as yet unknown.

Sequenced sample: ileal tissue. The chain links TRBV7-2 to TRBJ1-1; D is ambiguous. This TCR was recovered from an adult with Crohn's disease. The CDR3 reads CASSPGEGRLPEAFF. CDR3 sequence (DNA): TGTGCCAGCAGCCCTGGGGAGGGTAGACTCCCTGAAGCTTTCTTT.